This T cell receptor (beta chain) is from a study of CD8+CD57+ T cells in acquired aplastic anemia. Study details: CD4+ and CD8+ cells, once sorted, gave DNA averaging about 3 ug. For CD4+ cells, healthy donors had an average of roughly 9.8 million reads. Study-wide results and limits: Patients shared some 29 CD8+ CDR3 sequences with controls.

Of note for this clonotype: Its antigen is not known.

Profiles of TCR beta VDJ and CDR3 were generated from a genomic DNA template. TCRdb re-called the reads with MiXCR, one entry per CDR3 protein. The sample has fewer than 200,000 distinct CDR3 sequences, 55% to 80% seen once. Sequencing used sorted CD4+, CD8+, or CD8+CD57+ T cells (not recorded which) from PBMCs. This sequence originates from a human donor in good health.

The CDR3 is CASSPGQGAGEQYF. In DNA form, the CDR3 reads TGTGCCAGCAGTCCGGGACAGGGGGCGGGCGAGCAGTACTTC. V and J are TRBV7-9 and TRBJ2-7, with 12 bases fitting TRBD1. Germline V gene sequence: CDR1 SEHNR, CDR2 FQNEAQ (reference sequence). V shed 6 bases, J shed 6 bases, and the junction held 6 bases outside the gene matches. The CDR3 loop spans 14 amino acids.